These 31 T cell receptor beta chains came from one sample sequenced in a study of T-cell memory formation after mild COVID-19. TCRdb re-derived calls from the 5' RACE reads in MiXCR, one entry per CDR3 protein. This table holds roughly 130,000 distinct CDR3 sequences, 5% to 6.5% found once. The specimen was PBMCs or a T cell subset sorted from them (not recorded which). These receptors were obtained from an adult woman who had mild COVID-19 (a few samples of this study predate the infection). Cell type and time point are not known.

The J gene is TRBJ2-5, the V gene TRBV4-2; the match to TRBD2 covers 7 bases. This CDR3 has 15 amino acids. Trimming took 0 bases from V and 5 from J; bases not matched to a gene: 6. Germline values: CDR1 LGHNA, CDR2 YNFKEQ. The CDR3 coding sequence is TGTGCCAGCAGCCAAGAGCGACTAGCTGGGGAGACCCAGTACTTC. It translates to CASSQERLAGETQYF.

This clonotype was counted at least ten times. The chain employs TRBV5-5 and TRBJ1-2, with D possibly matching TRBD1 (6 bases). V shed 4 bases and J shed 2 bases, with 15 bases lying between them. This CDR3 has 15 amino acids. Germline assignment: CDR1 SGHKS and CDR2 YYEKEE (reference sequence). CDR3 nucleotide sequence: TGTGCCAGCAGCCTACAAGGACAGACCAACTATGGCTACACCTTC. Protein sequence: CASSLQGQTNYGYTF.

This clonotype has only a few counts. The CDR3 DNA reads TGTGCCAGCAGTCTCCCCTCGACAGGGGGTAATAATTCACCCCTCCACTTT. Translating it yields CASSLPSTGGNNSPLHF. The chain employs TRBV12-3 or TRBV12-4 and TRBJ1-6, with 9 bases identical to TRBD1. The CDR3 has 17 amino acids. The V and J ends lost 5 bases and 5 bases, in that order; junction bases with no gene match: 10.

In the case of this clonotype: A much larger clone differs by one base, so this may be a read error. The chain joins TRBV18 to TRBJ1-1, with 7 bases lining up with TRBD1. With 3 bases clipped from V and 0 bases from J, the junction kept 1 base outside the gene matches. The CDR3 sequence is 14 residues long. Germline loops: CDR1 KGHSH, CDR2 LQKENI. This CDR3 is CASSPDRMNTEAFF. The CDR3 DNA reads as TGTGCCAGCTCACCGGACAGGATGAACACTGAAGCTTTCTTT. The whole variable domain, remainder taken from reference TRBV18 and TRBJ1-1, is NAGVMQNPRHLVRRRGQEARLRCSPMKGHSHVYWYRQLPEEGLKFMVYLQKENIIDESGMPKERFSAEFPKEGPSILRIQQVVRGDSAAYFCASSPDRMNTEAFFGQGTRLTVV.

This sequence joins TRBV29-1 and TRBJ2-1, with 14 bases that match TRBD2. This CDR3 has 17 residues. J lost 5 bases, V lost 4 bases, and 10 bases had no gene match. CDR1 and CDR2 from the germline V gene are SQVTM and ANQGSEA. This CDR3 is CSVATSGRALVNNEQFF. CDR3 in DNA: TGCAGCGTTGCGACTAGCGGGAGGGCCTTGGTAAACAATGAGCAGTTCTTC.

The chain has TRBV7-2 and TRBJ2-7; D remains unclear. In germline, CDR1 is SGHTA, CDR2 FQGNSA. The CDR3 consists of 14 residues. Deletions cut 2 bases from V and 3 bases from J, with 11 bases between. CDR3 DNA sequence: TGTGCCAGCAGCTTATCCACAGACTTCTACGAGCAGTACTTC. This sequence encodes CASSLSTDFYEQYF.

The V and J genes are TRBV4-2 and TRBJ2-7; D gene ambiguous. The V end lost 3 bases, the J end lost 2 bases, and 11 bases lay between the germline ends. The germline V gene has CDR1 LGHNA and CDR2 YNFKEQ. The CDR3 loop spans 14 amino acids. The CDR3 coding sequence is TGTGCCAGCAGCCAGGCCGTACCCCCCTACGAGCAGTACTTC. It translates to CASSQAVPPYEQYF.

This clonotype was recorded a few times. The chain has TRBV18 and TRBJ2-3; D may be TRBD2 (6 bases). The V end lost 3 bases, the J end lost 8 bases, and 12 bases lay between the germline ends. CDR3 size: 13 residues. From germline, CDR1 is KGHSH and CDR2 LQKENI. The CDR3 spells CASSPTLAVTQYF. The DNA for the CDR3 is TGTGCCAGCTCACCGACTTTAGCGGTTACGCAGTATTTT.

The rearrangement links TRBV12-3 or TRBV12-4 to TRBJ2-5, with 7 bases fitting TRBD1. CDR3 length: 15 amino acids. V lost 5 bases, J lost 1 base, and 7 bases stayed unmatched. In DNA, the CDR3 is TGTGCCAGCAGTCCCTCCGACAGGGTCCAAGAGACCCAGTACTTC. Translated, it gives CASSPSDRVQETQYF.

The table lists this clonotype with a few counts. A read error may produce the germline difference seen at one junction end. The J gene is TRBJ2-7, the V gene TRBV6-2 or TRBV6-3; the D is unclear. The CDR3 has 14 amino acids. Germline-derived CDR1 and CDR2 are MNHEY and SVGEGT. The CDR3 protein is CASSVGRASNEQYF. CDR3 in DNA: TGTGCCAGCAGCGTAGGAAGGGCCTCCAACGAGCAGTACTTC.

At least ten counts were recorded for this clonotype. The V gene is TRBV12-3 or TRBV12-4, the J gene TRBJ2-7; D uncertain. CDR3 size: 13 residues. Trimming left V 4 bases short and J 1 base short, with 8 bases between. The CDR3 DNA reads TGTGCCAGCAGTTCACCCGCTTCCTACGAGCAGTACTTC. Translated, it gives CASSSPASYEQYF.

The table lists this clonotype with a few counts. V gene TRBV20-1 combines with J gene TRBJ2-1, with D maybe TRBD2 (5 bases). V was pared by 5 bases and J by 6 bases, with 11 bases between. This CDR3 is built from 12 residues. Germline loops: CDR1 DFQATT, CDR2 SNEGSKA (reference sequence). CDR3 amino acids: CSAYPGVNEQFF. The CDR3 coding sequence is TGCAGTGCTTACCCCGGGGTCAATGAGCAGTTCTTC.

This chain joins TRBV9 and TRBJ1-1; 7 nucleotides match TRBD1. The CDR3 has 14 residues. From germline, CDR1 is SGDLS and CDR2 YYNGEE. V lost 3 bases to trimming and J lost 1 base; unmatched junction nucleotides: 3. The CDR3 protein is CASSATGTNTEAFF. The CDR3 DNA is TGTGCCAGCAGCGCGACAGGGACGAACACTGAAGCTTTCTTT. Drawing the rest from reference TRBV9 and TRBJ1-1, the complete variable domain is DSGVTQTPKHLITATGQRVTLRCSPRSGDLSVYWYQQSLDQGLQFLIQYYNGEERAKGNILERFSAQQFPDLHSELNLSSLELGDSALYFCASSATGTNTEAFFGQGTRLTVV.

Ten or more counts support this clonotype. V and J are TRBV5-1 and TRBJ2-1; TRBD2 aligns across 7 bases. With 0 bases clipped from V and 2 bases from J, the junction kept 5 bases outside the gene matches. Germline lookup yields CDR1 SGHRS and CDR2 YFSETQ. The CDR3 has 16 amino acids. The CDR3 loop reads CASSLVAGTTYNEQFF. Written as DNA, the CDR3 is TGCGCCAGCAGCTTGGTTGCCGGGACTACCTACAATGAGCAGTTCTTC.

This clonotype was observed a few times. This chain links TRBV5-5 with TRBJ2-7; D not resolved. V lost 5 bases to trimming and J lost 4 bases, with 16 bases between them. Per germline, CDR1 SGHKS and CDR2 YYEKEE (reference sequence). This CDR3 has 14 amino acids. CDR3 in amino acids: CASRGGGSPYEQYF. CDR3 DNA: TGTGCCAGCAGGGGTGGCGGCAGCCCTTACGAGCAGTACTTC.

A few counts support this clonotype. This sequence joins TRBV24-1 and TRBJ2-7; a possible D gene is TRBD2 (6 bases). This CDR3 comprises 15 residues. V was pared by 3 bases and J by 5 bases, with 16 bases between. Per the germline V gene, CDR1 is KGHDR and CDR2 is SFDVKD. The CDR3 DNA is TGTGCCACCAGTGATCCGTCGGAGGGGTCCGACGAGCAGTACTTC. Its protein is CATSDPSEGSDEQYF.

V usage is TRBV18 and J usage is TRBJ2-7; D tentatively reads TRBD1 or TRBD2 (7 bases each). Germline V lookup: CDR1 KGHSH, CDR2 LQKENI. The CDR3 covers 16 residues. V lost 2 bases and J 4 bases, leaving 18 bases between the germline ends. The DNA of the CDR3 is TGTGCCAGCTCACCATTGTTTGGGACAGCGGGGTACGAGCAGTACTTC. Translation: CASSPLFGTAGYEQYF.

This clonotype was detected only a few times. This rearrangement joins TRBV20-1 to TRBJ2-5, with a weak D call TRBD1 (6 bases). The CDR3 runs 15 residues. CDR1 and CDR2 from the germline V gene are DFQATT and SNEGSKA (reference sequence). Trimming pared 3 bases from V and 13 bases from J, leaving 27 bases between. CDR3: CSASLGRGDTLPAYF. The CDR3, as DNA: TGCAGTGCTAGTTTGGGCCGTGGGGACACCCTCCCGGCGTACTTC.

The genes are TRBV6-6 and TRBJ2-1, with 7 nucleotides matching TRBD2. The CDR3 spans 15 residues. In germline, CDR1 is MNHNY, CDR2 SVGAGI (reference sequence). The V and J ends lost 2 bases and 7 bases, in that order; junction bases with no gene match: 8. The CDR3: CASSYGPAGPNEQFF. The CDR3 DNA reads TGTGCCAGCAGTTACGGGCCAGCGGGGCCTAATGAGCAGTTCTTC.

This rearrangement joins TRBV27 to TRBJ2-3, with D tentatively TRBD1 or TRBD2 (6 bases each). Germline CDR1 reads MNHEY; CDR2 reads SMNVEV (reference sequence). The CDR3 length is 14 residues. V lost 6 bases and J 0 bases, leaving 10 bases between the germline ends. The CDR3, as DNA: TGTGCCAGCAGCACAGGGACTAGCACAGATACGCAGTATTTT. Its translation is CASSTGTSTDTQYF.

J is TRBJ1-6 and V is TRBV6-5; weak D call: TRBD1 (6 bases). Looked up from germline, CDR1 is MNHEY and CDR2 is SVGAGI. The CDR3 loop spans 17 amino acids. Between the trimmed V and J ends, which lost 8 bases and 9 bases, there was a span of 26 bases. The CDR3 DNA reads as TGTGCCAGCTCCAGTTACGGTTTTGGCAGGGGAAGTTCACCCCTCCACTTT. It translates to CASSSYGFGRGSSPLHF.

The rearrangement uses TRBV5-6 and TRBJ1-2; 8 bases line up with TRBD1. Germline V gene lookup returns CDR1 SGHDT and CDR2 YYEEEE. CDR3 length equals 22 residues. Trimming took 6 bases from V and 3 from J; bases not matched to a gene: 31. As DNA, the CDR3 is TGTGCCAGCACCCCACTACTATCAACAACGACGTCGAGAAAGACAGGGGACTATGGCTACACCTTC. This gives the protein CASTPLLSTTTSRKTGDYGYTF.

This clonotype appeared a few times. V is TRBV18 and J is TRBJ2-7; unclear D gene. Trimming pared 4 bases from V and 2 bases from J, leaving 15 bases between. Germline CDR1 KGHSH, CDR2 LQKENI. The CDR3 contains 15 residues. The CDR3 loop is CASSLQSSVAYEQYF. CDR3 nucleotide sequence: TGTGCCAGCTCACTACAAAGTTCGGTGGCCTACGAGCAGTACTTC.

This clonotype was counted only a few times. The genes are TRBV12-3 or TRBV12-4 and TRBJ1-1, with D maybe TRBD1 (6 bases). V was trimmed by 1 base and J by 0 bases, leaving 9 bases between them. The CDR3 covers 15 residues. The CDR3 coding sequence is TGTGCCAGCAGTTTAGAGGGGGTAGTGAACACTGAAGCTTTCTTT. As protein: CASSLEGVVNTEAFF.

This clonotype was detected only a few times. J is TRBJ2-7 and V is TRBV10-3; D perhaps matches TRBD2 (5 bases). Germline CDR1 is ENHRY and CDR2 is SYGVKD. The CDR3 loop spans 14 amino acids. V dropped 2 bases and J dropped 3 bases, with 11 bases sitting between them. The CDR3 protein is CAISENQAGYEQYF. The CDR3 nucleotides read TGTGCCATCAGTGAGAATCAGGCGGGCTACGAGCAGTACTTC.

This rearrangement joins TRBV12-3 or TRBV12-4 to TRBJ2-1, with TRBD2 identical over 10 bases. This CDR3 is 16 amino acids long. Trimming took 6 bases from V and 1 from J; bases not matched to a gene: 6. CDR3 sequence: CASRPSAGGSYNEQFF. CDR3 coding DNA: TGTGCCAGCAGGCCTTCAGCGGGAGGGTCCTACAATGAGCAGTTCTTC.

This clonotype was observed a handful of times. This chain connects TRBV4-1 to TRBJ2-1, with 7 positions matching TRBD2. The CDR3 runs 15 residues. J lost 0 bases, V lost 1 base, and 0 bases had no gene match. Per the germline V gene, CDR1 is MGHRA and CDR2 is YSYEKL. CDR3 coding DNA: TGCGCCAGCAGCCAAGCGGGGGGCTCCTACAATGAGCAGTTCTTC. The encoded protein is CASSQAGGSYNEQFF.

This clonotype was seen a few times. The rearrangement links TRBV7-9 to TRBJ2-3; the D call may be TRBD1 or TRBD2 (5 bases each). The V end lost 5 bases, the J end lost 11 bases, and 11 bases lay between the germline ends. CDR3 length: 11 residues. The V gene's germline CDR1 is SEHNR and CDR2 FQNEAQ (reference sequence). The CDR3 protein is CASSLGRQQYF. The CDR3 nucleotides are TGTGCCAGCAGCCTGGGACGACAGCAGTATTTT.

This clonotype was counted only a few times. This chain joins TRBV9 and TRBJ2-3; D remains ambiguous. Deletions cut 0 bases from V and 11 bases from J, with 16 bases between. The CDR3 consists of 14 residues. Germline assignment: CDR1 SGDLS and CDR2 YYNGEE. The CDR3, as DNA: TGTGCCAGCAGCGTAGACTCGAGCCACGTAAGGCAGTATTTT. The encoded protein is CASSVDSSHVRQYF.

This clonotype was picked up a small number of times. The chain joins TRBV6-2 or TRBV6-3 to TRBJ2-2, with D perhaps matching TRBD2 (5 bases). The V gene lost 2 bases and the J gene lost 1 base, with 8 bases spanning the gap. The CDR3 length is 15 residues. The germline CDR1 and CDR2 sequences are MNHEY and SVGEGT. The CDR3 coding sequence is TGTGCCAGCAGTTACGTCGGACTGAACACCGGGGAGCTGTTTTTT. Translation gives CASSYVGLNTGELFF.

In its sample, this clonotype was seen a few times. The CDR3 spells CASSLVDSGYTF. The CDR3 DNA reads as TGTGCCAGCAGCTTAGTAGATTCTGGCTACACCTTC. V and J are TRBV7-9 and TRBJ1-2; D unclear. CDR3 length equals 12 residues. The germline gives CDR1 SEHNR, CDR2 FQNEAQ (reference sequence). V was clipped by 1 base and J by 7 bases, with 7 bases between them. The variable domain in full, with the rest retrieved from reference TRBV7-9 and TRBJ1-2, is DTGVSQNPRHKITKRGQNVTFRCDPISEHNRLYWYRQTLGQGPEFLTYFQNEAQLEKSRLLSDRFSAERPKGSFSTLEIQRTEQGDSAMYLCASSLVDSGYTFGSGTRLTVV.